The sequence of this TCR beta chain was determined in a study of T cell changes during pregnancy in multiple sclerosis. Assay: immunoSEQ multiplex PCR; the TCRdb copy retains only in-frame clones and omits some. The profile shows 35,000 or so clones, about 91% of them singletons. This CDR3 has 15 residues. V gave up 2 bases and J gave up 1 base, with 11 bases separating them. The germline gives CDR1 MNHEY, CDR2 SMNVEV (reference sequence). This TCR derives from a female donor with multiple sclerosis, enrolled in a pregnancy study. This chain joins TRBV27 and TRBJ1-1, with no clear D. The source was CD4+ T cells from peripheral blood mononuclear cells, collected after pregnancy. In nucleotides, the CDR3 is TGTGCCAGCAGTTTAGGGAGATCTCGGAACACTGAAGCTTTCTTT. Its protein product is CASSLGRSRNTEAFF.